The subject of this entry is one T cell receptor beta chain. Its matching antigen is unknown. This entry is derived from a study of cytomegalovirus exposure and HLA in healthy donors. Points from the study as a whole: High sensitivity and specificity were reportedly achieved when the classifier diagnosed cytomegalovirus status.

The trim removed 5 bases at V and 0 bases at J, leaving 6 bases unmatched. The CDR3 length is 15 residues. Germline CDR1 reads MDHEN; CDR2 reads SYDVKM. Primers: 60 Vbeta forward and 13 Jbeta reverse. Clones were sequenced by immunoSEQ multiplex PCR, and TCRdb holds only the in-frame ones, with some missing. The sample records approximately 150,000 clones, roughly 85% being singletons. This sequence originates from a male donor in good health and CMV-seronegative. V gene TRBV28 combines with J gene TRBJ2-7, with 8 positions matching TRBD1. Sequenced: PBMCs. CDR3 protein: CASSQTGVVSYEQYF. The CDR3 DNA follows: TGTGCCAGCAGTCAGACAGGGGTCGTCTCCTACGAGCAGTACTTC.